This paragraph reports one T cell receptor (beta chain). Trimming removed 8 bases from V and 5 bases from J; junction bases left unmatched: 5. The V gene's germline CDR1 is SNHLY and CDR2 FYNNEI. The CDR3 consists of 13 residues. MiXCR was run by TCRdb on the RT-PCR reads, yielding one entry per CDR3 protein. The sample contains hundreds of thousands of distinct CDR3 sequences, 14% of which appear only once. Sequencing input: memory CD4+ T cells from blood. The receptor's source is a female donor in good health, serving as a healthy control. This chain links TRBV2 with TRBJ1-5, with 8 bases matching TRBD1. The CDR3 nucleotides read TGTGCCAGCGGCAGGGGGCTGGATCAGCCCCAGCATTTT. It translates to CASGRGLDQPQHF.